These T cell receptor beta chains were read from a single sample in a study of T cells in Graves' hyperthyroidism and ophthalmopathy. Each CDR3 protein is one row after TCRdb ran MiXCR on the multiplex PCR reads. Of about 540,000 distinct CDR3 sequences in the sample, just over 45% were seen once. The material sequenced was peripheral blood or thyroid tissue (not recorded which). These receptor sequences come from a woman aged 18-30 years with Graves' hyperthyroidism. Each CDR3 is given with its conserved first and last residue. Each record gives: J gene, D gene, clone size, V gene, CDR3 DNA, CDR3 protein. D genes are given only for firm matches. The listing skips clone size in some rows; elsewhere it reads once, few, many or a size class.

TRBJ2-7 NA many TRBV5-1 TGCGCCAGCAGCTTGGGGGGCAGATACTCCTACGAGCAGTACTTC CASSLGGRYSYEQYF
TRBJ2-7 NA many TRBV6-5 TGTGCCAGCAGTACGGTCTTAAGGGACGAGCAGTACTTC CASSTVLRDEQYF
TRBJ2-7 NA NA TRBV7-8 TGTGCCAGCAGCTTTAGAAGGACGAGCAATCAGCCCCAGCAGTACTTC CASSFRRTSNQPQQYF
TRBJ1-5 NA NA TRBV19 TGTGCCAGTAGTATTGGGAGAAATCAGCCCCAGCATTTT CASSIGRNQPQHF
TRBJ1-6 NA many TRBV10-2 TGCGCCAGCAGTGAGTCGATTGGATCACCCCTCCACTTT CASSESIGSPLHF
TRBJ2-7 TRBD1 many TRBV12-3/TRBV12-4 TGTGCCAGCAGTTTTTTTGGCGGGACAGGGGAGGACGAGCAGTACTTC CASSFFGGTGEDEQYF
TRBJ2-2 NA NA TRBV7-9 TGTGCCAGCAGCTTCCCCAGGGATCGGGCGAACACCGGGGAGCTGTTTTTT CASSFPRDRANTGELFF
TRBJ2-3 TRBD1 few TRBV2 TGTGCCAGCAGCGGACAGGGAGGTTCAGATACGCAGTATTTT CASSGQGGSDTQYF
TRBJ1-1 TRBD1 many TRBV20-1 TGCAGTGCTCCGCCCCCGGCAGGGGGCTACAACACTGAAGCTTTCTTT CSAPPPAGGYNTEAFF
TRBJ2-7 NA few TRBV7-9 TGTGCCAGCAGCTTTAGTCCCATTGGCGACGAGCAGTACTTC CASSFSPIGDEQYF
TRBJ2-1 TRBD2 many TRBV12-3/TRBV12-4 TGTGCCAGCAGTTTAGAGACTAGCGGACTCTCCTACAATGAGCAGTTCTTC CASSLETSGLSYNEQFF
TRBJ2-1 NA NA TRBV7-6 TGTGCCAGCAGCTTAGGTACCACAAACGACGATGAGCAGTTCTTC CASSLGTTNDDEQFF
TRBJ1-2 NA NA TRBV6-5 TGTGCCAGCAGTTACTCGGTGAACACTGAAGGCTACACCTTC CASSYSVNTEGYTF
TRBJ2-3 NA NA TRBV6-5 TGTGCCAGCAGTTACTCGATCCGGGACTCCCGTAGCACAGATACGCAGTATTTT CASSYSIRDSRSTDTQYF
TRBJ1-2 TRBD1 many TRBV5-6 TGTGCCAGCAGCTTGATGGGACAGGCCTTCTATGGCTACACCTTC CASSLMGQAFYGYTF
TRBJ1-1 TRBD1 NA TRBV5-4 TGTGCCAGCAGCTCCCGGACAGGGCAGCCTGAAGCTTTCTTT CASSSRTGQPEAFF
TRBJ2-7 NA NA TRBV29-1 TGCAGCTCACCGGACAGCCCCTACGAGCAGTACTTC CSSPDSPYEQYF
TRBJ1-4 NA many TRBV2 TGTGCCAGCAGTGGAGTAAAACTGTTTTTT CASSGVKLFF
TRBJ2-1 NA NA TRBV7-3 TGTGCCAGCAGCAAGGGGACGGGCGAGTACAATGAGCAGTTCTTC CASSKGTGEYNEQFF
TRBJ2-5 NA NA TRBV7-3 TGTGCCAGCAGCCCCTCGGGCGGGAAGTACCAAGAGACCCAGTACTTC CASSPSGGKYQETQYF
TRBJ2-1 NA NA TRBV7-2 TGTGCCAGCAGCCTCGAGCAGTTCTTC CASSLEQFF
TRBJ2-3 NA NA TRBV24-1 TGTGCCACCAGTGAATGGGGAACGTATAGCACAGATACGCAGTATTTT CATSEWGTYSTDTQYF
TRBJ2-5 TRBD2 many TRBV6-5 TGTGCCAGCAGTTACTTCGGACTAGCTGGAGAGACCCAGTACTTC CASSYFGLAGETQYF
TRBJ2-2 NA many TRBV7-9 TGTGCCAGCAGCTTAGTAAGGACAAACACCGGGGAGCTGTTTTTT CASSLVRTNTGELFF
TRBJ2-6 NA NA TRBV20-1 TGCAGTGTCCCACCCCCGACTAGGGAGGGGGCCAACGTCCTGACTTTC CSVPPPTREGANVLTF
TRBJ2-5 NA NA TRBV29-1 TGCAGGGAGGGTAGCGGACAGCAAGAGACCCAGTACTTC CREGSGQQETQYF
TRBJ2-2 NA many TRBV3-1 TGTGCCAGCAGCCAAGATCGGACCGGGGAGCTGTTTTTT CASSQDRTGELFF
TRBJ2-2 NA NA TRBV3-1 TGTGCCAGCAGCCAAATTGGGAGCGGCACCGGGGAGCTGTTTTTT CASSQIGSGTGELFF
TRBJ2-7 TRBD2 many TRBV12-3/TRBV12-4 TGTGCCAGCAGCCTTAGCGGGAGTCTCCGCGAGCAGTACTTC CASSLSGSLREQYF
TRBJ2-5 TRBD2 NA TRBV9 TGTGCCAGCAGCGAGGGGACTAGCGGGAGAGAGACCCAGTACTTC CASSEGTSGRETQYF
TRBJ1-4 NA many TRBV5-1 TGCGCCAGCAGCGGAATGGTCGGTGAAAAACTGTTTTTT CASSGMVGEKLFF
TRBJ2-1 TRBD2 NA TRBV20-1 TGCAGTGCTAGCCAACTAGCGCGGGTGTATAATGAGCAGTTCTTC CSASQLARVYNEQFF
TRBJ2-6 NA many TRBV14 TGTGCCAGCAGCCAAAACCGGGGAACCTTCTCTGGGGCCAACGTCCTGACTTTC CASSQNRGTFSGANVLTF
TRBJ2-7 NA NA TRBV6-2/TRBV6-3 TGTGCCAGCAGTGAAGCGGACCTAGTCTACGAGCAGTACTTC CASSEADLVYEQYF
TRBJ2-5 TRBD1 NA TRBV11-2 TGTGCCAGCAGCTCTCGGACAGGGGGAATGAGCAATCAGCCCCAGTACTTC CASSSRTGGMSNQPQYF
TRBJ2-1 TRBD2 NA TRBV29-1 TGCAGCGTTGAGGTCGGGGAGGGTGAGCAGTTCTTC CSVEVGEGEQFF
TRBJ1-4 NA many TRBV4-1 TGCGCCAGCAGCACCCGAGTGGAACAAAGTGAAAAACTGTTTTTT CASSTRVEQSEKLFF
TRBJ1-5 NA NA TRBV6-2/TRBV6-3 TGTGCCAGCAGTTATTCCTCGGACAATTATAGCAATCAGCCCCAGCATTTT CASSYSSDNYSNQPQHF
TRBJ2-7 TRBD2 many TRBV7-3 TGTGCCAGCAGCCCCGCGGGAGGGGGAAACTACGAGCAGTACTTC CASSPAGGGNYEQYF
TRBJ1-1 NA many TRBV5-4 TGTGCCAGCAGCTTCTCATACCGCGGGGGCGTGCAGACTGAAGCTTTCTTT CASSFSYRGGVQTEAFF
TRBJ2-5 NA many TRBV7-9 TGTGCCAGCAGCTTATTCATGCAGGGCTTGGAGACCCAGTACTTC CASSLFMQGLETQYF
TRBJ1-2 TRBD1 NA TRBV19 TGTGCCAGTAGACCCGGGGCAGGGGGCGGCTACACCTTC CASRPGAGGGYTF
TRBJ2-7 NA once TRBV12-3/TRBV12-4 TGTGCCAGCAGCCATCTCGGAAGCAGGAGCTCCTACGAGCAGTACTTC CASSHLGSRSSYEQYF